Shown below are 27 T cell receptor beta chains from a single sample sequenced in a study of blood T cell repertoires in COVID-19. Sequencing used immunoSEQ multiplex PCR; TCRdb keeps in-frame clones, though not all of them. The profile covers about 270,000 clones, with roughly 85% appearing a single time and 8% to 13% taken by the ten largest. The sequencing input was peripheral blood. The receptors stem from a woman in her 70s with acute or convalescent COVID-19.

The CDR3 region has the DNA TGTGCCAGCAGCTTACTCTCCTACGAGCAGTACTTC. Amino acid sequence: CASSLLSYEQYF. The chain is built from TRBV5-6 and TRBJ2-7, with unresolved D. CDR1 and CDR2 from the germline V gene are SGHDT and YYEEEE. Trimming pared 2 bases from V and 0 bases from J, leaving 3 bases between. CDR3 length: 12 residues.

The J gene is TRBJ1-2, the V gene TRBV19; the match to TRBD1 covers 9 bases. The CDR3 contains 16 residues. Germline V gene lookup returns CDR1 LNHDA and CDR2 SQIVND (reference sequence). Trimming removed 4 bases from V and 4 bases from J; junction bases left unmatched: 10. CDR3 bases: TGTGCCAGTAGTACAGCGGGACAGGGATTAATCTATGGCTACACCTTC. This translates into CASSTAGQGLIYGYTF.

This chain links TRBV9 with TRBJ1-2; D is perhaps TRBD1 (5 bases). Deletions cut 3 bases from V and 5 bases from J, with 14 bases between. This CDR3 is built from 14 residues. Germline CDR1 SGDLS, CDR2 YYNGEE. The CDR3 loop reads CASSAKGGGYGYTF. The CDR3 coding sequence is TGTGCCAGCAGCGCCAAGGGCGGGGGTTATGGCTACACCTTC.

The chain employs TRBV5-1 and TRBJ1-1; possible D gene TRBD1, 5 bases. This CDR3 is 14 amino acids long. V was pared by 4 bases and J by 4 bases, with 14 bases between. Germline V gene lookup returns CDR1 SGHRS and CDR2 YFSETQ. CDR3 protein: CASSTQGFGTEAFF. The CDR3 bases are TGCGCCAGCAGCACTCAGGGTTTTGGCACTGAAGCTTTCTTT.

CDR3 nucleotide sequence: TGTGCCACGGGGTCTAGCGGGGTCACAGATACGCAGTATTTT. It is translated as CATGSSGVTDTQYF. The chain is built from TRBV24-1 and TRBJ2-3, with TRBD2 matching over 9 bases. Per the germline V gene, CDR1 is KGHDR and CDR2 is SFDVKD. The CDR3 runs 14 residues. V lost 10 bases to trimming and J lost 2 bases; unmatched junction nucleotides: 6.

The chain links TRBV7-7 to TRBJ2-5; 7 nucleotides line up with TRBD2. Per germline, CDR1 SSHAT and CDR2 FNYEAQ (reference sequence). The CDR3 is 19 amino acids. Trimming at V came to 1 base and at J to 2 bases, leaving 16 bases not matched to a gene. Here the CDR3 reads CASSLGIAGVDRLQETQYF. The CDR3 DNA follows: TGTGCCAGCAGCTTAGGGATCGCGGGAGTTGATAGACTACAAGAGACCCAGTACTTC.

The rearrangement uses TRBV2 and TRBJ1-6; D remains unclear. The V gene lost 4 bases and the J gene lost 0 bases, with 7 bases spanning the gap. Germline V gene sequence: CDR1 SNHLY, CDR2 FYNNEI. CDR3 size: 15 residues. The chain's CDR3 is CASSGSGSYNSPLHF. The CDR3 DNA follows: TGTGCCAGCAGTGGATCCGGCTCCTATAATTCACCCCTCCACTTT.

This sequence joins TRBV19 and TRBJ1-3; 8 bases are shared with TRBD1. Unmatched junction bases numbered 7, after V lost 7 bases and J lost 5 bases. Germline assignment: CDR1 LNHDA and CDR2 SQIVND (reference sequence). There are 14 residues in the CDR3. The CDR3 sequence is CASIADRARNTIYF. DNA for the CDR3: TGTGCCAGTATCGCGGACAGGGCGCGAAACACCATATATTTT.

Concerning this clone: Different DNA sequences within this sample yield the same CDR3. The CDR3 protein is CSARVSEAFF. For the CDR3, the DNA is TGCAGTGCTAGAGTTAGTGAAGCTTTCTTT. The chain uses TRBV20-1 and TRBJ1-1, with D hard to call. CDR1 and CDR2 from the germline V gene are DFQATT and SNEGSKA (reference sequence). Between the trimmed V and J ends, which lost 1 base and 7 bases, there was a span of 4 bases. The CDR3 totals 10 residues.

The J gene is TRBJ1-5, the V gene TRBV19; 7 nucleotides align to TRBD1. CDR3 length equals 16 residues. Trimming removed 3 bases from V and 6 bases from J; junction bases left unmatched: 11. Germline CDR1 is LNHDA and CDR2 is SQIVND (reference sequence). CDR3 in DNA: TGTGCCAGTAGTATTAGGGGCAGGGGGGACGGTCAGCCCCAGCATTTT. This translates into CASSIRGRGDGQPQHF.

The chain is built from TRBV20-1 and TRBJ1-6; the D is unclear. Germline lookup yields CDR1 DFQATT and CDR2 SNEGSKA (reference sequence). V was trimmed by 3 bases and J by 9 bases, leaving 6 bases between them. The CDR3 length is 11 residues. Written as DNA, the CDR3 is TGCAGTGCTAGGAGGAGTTCACCCCTCCACTTT. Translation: CSARRSSPLHF.

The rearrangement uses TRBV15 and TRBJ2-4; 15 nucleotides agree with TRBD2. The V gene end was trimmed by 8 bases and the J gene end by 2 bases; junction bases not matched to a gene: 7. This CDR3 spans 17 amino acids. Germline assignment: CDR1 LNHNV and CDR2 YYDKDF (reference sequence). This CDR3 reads CATRKGLAGGPKNIQYF. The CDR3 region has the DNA TGTGCCACCCGGAAAGGACTAGCGGGGGGGCCCAAAAACATTCAGTACTTC.

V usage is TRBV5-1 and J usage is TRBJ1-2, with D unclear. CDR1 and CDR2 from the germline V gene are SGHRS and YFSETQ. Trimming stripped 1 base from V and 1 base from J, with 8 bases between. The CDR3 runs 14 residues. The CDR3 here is CASSLISNNYGYTF. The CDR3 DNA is TGCGCCAGCAGCTTGATCAGTAATAACTATGGCTACACCTTC. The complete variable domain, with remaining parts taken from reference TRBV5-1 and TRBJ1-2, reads KAGVTQTPRYLIKTRGQQVTLSCSPISGHRSVSWYQQTPGQGLQFLFEYFSETQRNKGNFPGRFSGRQFSNSRSEMNVSTLELGDSALYLCASSLISNNYGYTFGSGTRLTVV.

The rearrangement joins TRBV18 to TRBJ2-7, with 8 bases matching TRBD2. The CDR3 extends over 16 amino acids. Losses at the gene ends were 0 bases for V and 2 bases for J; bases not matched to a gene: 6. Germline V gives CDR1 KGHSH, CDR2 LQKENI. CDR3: CASSPPGGAGAYEQYF. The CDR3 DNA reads TGTGCCAGCTCACCACCGGGGGGAGCGGGGGCCTACGAGCAGTACTTC. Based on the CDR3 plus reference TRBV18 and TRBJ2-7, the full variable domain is NAGVMQNPRHLVRRRGQEARLRCSPMKGHSHVYWYRQLPEEGLKFMVYLQKENIIDESGMPKERFSAEFPKEGPSILRIQQVVRGDSAAYFCASSPPGGAGAYEQYFGPGTRLTVT.

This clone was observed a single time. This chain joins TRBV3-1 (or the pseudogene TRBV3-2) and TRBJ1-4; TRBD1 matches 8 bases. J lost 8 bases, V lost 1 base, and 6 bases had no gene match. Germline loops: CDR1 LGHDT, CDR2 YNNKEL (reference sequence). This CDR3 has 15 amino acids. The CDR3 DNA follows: TGTGCCAGCAGCCAAGGACAGGGGAGGGAAGAAAAACTGTTTTTT. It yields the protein CASSQGQGREEKLFF.

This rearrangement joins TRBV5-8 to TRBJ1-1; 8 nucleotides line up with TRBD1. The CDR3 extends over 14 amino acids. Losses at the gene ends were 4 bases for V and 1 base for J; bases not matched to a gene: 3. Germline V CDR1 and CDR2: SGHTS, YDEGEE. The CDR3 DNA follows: TGTGCCAGCAGCCTCGGGACAGGGAACACTGAAGCTTTCTTT. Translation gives CASSLGTGNTEAFF.

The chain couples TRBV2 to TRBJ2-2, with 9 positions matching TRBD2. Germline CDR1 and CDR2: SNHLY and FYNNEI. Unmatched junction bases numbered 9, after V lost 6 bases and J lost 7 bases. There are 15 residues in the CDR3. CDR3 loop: CASRPLAGADGELFF. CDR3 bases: TGTGCCAGCAGGCCCTTAGCGGGGGCGGACGGGGAGCTGTTTTTT.

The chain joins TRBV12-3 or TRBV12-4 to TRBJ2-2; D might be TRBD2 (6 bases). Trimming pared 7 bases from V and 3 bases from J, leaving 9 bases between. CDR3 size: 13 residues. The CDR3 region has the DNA TGTGCCAGCACTTGGGGGGACACCGGGGAGCTGTTTTTT. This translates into CASTWGDTGELFF.

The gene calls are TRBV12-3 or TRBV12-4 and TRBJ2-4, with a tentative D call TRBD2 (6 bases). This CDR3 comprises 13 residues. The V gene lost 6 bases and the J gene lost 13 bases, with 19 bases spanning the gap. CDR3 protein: CASRVGAWEVQYF. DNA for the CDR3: TGTGCCAGCAGGGTCGGGGCCTGGGAGGTCCAGTACTTC.

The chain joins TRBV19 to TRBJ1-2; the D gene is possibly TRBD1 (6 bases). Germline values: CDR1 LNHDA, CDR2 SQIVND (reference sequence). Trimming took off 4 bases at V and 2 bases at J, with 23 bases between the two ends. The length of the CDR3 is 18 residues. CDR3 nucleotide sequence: TGTGCCAGTAGTAAGTTCCCCCCGGGACAACTGATGAACTATGGCTACACCTTC. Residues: CASSKFPPGQLMNYGYTF.

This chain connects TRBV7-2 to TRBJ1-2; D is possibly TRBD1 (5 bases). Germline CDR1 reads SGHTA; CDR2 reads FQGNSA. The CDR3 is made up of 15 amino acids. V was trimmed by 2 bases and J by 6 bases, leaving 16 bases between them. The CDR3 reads CASSLTREGRNGYTF. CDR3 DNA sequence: TGTGCCAGCAGCTTAACTAGGGAGGGGAGGAATGGCTACACCTTC.

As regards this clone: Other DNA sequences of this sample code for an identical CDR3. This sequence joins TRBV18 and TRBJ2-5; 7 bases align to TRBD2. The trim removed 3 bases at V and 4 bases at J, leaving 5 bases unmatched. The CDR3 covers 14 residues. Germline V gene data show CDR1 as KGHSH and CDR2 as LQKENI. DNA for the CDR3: TGTGCCAGCTCACCGCCGGGCGGGGGAGAGACCCAGTACTTC. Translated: CASSPPGGGETQYF.

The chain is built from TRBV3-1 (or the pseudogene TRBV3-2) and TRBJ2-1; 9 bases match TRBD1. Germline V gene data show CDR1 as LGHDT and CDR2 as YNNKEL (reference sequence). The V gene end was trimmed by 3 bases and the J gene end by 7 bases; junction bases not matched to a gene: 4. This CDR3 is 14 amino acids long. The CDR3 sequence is CASSHGTGPNEQFF. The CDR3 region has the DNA TGTGCCAGCAGCCATGGGACAGGGCCGAATGAGCAGTTCTTC.

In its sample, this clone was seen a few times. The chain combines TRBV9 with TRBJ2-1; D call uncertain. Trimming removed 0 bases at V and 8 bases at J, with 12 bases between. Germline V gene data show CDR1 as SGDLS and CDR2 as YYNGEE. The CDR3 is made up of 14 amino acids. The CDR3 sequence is CASSVGQSSHEQFF. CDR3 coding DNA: TGTGCCAGCAGCGTAGGCCAATCGAGCCATGAGCAGTTCTTC.

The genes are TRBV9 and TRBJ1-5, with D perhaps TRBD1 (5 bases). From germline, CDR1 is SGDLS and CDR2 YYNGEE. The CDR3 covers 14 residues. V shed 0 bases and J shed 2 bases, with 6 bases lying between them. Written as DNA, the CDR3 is TGTGCCAGCAGCGTAGGGGGCGGCAATCAGCCCCAGCATTTT. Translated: CASSVGGGNQPQHF. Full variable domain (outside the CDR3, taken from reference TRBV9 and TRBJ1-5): DSGVTQTPKHLITATGQRVTLRCSPRSGDLSVYWYQQSLDQGLQFLIQYYNGEERAKGNILERFSAQQFPDLHSELNLSSLELGDSALYFCASSVGGGNQPQHFGDGTRLSIL.

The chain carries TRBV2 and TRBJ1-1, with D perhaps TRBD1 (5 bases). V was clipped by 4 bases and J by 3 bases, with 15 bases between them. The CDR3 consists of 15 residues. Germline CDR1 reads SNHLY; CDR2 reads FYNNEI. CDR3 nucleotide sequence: TGTGCCAGCAGTGTAGGCCCTCAAGGGGACACTGAAGCTTTCTTT. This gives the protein CASSVGPQGDTEAFF.

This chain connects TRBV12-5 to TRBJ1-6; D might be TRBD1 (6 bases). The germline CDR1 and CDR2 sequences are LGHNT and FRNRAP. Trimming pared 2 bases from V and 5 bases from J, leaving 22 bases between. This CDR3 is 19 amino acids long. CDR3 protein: CASGLSTRGLVINNSPLHF. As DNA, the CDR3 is TGTGCTAGTGGTTTGAGCACCAGGGGATTGGTAATAAATAATTCACCCCTCCACTTT.